This T cell receptor beta chain is from a study of response to subunit inactivated influenza vaccine. The V gene's germline CDR1 is SGHAT and CDR2 FQDESV (reference sequence). The CDR3 spans 15 residues. Losses at the gene ends were 7 bases for V and 4 bases for J; bases not matched to a gene: 11. Note on this clonotype: The antigen is unknown.

TCRdb passed the RT-PCR reads through MiXCR, listing each CDR3 protein once. The repertoire has hundreds of thousands of distinct CDR3 sequences, roughly 14% of them found once; the top ten carry approximately 10%. Study results and limitations: Only a handful of new T cells, the authors suggested, are recruited with each seasonal influenza vaccination.

The sequence came from a man between 45 and 60 years old who received an inactivated influenza vaccine. The genes are TRBV11-1 and TRBJ1-1; 8 nucleotides align to TRBD1. Sequencing used PBMCs from blood, obtained 11 to 12 days after vaccination. CDR3: CASKLFRGPGTEAFF. For the CDR3, the DNA is TGTGCCAGCAAGTTATTCAGGGGGCCGGGCACTGAAGCTTTCTTT.